This T cell receptor beta chain was documented in a study of blood T cell repertoires in COVID-19. Study at large: T cells, B-cell-depleted T cells, or PBMCs provided the cDNA or gDNA that served as material.

Cohort allocation depended upon clinical history that participants reported. V shed 10 bases and J 0 bases; nucleotides not matched to a gene: 15. CDR1 and CDR2 (germline): MNHEY, SMNVEV (reference sequence). The CDR3 spans 17 residues. Original methodology: Estimation of nucleated cell counts relied on the amplification of reference gene primers. Profiling relied on immunoSEQ multiplex PCR, and the TCRdb table lists in-frame clones only, not all of them. V and J calls and clone size come straight from that table; D and trimming were deduced from the DNA. The data show about 140,000 clones, roughly 86% seen once.

Sequenced material: PBMCs or T cells enriched from blood (not recorded which). The chain carries TRBV27 and TRBJ1-1, with TRBD1 matching over 9 bases. The origin of this receptor is a woman aged 45 to 65 with acute COVID-19. The CDR3 spells CATHRGPTWEMNTEAFF. The CDR3 nucleotides are TGTGCCACCCACAGGGGGCCCACGTGGGAGATGAACACTGAAGCTTTCTTT.